These 14 T cell receptor beta chains were sequenced from one sample in a study of long-term antiretroviral therapy in people with HIV. Researchers ran immunoSEQ v3.0 at survey level. TCRdb's table, derived via immunoSEQ multiplex PCR, lists solely in-frame clones and lacks some. The data hold about 35,000 clones, with over 90% observed a single time. This material consisted of unsorted PBMCs, taken 4.1 years after starting antiretroviral therapy. All receptors come from a woman aged 45-59 years with HIV.

V gene TRBV19 combines with J gene TRBJ2-5, with D possibly TRBD2 on 6 matching bases. With 1 base removed from V and 4 bases from J, the gap between germline ends came to 13 bases. The CDR3 extends over 15 amino acids. Germline V lookup: CDR1 LNHDA, CDR2 SQIVND (reference sequence). The CDR3 DNA reads TGTGCCAGTAGTATAGGTCGGGGGACTGTAGAGACCCAGTACTTC. Protein: CASSIGRGTVETQYF.

The chain has TRBV5-1 and TRBJ1-4; 9 nucleotides align to TRBD1. CDR3 size: 15 residues. V trimming: 0 bases; J trimming: 6 bases; junction bases outside the gene matches: 3. Germline V gives CDR1 SGHRS, CDR2 YFSETQ. CDR3 residues: CASSLATGGHEKLFF. CDR3 DNA: TGCGCCAGCAGCTTGGCGACAGGGGGACATGAAAAACTGTTTTTT.

This clone was picked up one time. The chain combines TRBV6-1 with TRBJ2-7; no clear D. The V end lost 7 bases, the J end lost 3 bases, and 7 bases lay between the germline ends. The CDR3 is 11 amino acids. CDR1 is MNHNS and CDR2 is SASEGT in the germline V gene. For the CDR3, the DNA is TGTGCCAGCAATATCGGCTACGAGCAGTACTTC. It specifies CASNIGYEQYF.

The chain is built from TRBV29-1 and TRBJ1-2, with D hard to call. CDR3 length: 11 amino acids. V was trimmed by 0 bases and J by 6 bases, leaving 5 bases between them. Germline assignment: CDR1 SQVTM and CDR2 ANQGSEA. The CDR3 sequence: CSVEERDGYTF. CDR3 sequence (DNA): TGCAGCGTTGAAGAACGGGATGGCTACACCTTC.

This CDR3 is CASSETFRDPSGYTF. The CDR3 nucleotides read TGTGCCAGCAGTGAAACTTTCCGGGACCCGAGTGGCTACACCTTC. The V call is TRBV6-1, the J call TRBJ1-2; TRBD1 is a possible D gene (5 bases). Germline V gene data show CDR1 as MNHNS and CDR2 as SASEGT. This CDR3 contains 15 residues. V lost 2 bases, J lost 7 bases, and 17 bases lay in between.

The gene calls are TRBV7-2 and TRBJ1-3; D gene ambiguous. Germline V gene sequence: CDR1 SGHTA, CDR2 FQGNSA. The CDR3 is 16 residues long. Deletions cut 1 base from V and 0 bases from J, with 10 bases between. For the CDR3, the DNA is TGTGCCAGCAGCTTAGGGACCGTTGGCTCTGGAAACACCATATATTTT. Amino acid sequence: CASSLGTVGSGNTIYF.

The chain is built from TRBV12-5 and TRBJ1-1; tentatively, D is TRBD1 (6 bases). The CDR3 spans 13 residues. The germline V gene encodes CDR1 LGHNT and CDR2 FRNRAP. Trimming removed 2 bases at V and 7 bases at J, with 11 bases between. As DNA, the CDR3 is TGTGCTAGTGGTTTGTACAGGGAAATTGAAGCTTTCTTT. Protein sequence: CASGLYREIEAFF.

The chain uses TRBV5-4 and TRBJ2-1; 8 bases line up with TRBD2. This CDR3 spans 15 amino acids. Germline CDR1 is SGHNT and CDR2 is YYREEE (reference sequence). The ends lost 2 bases at V and 5 bases at J; junction bases unmatched: 6. This chain's CDR3 is CASSFIAGPHNEQFF. For the CDR3, the DNA is TGTGCCAGCAGCTTCATAGCGGGGCCCCACAATGAGCAGTTCTTC.

The chain has TRBV5-1 and TRBJ2-7; 7 positions agree with TRBD1. The CDR3 runs 15 residues. Germline lookup yields CDR1 SGHRS and CDR2 YFSETQ. The V segment lost 3 bases and the J segment 1 base; nucleotides outside the gene matches: 7. The chain's CDR3 is CASSWPGQPSYEQYF. The CDR3 nucleotides are TGCGCCAGCAGCTGGCCGGGACAGCCGTCCTACGAGCAGTACTTC.

A single count supports this clone. The gene calls are TRBV29-1 and TRBJ2-2; possible D gene TRBD1, 6 bases. Trimming took 4 bases from V and 0 from J, leaving 9 bases between them. This CDR3 comprises 14 residues. Germline CDR1 is SQVTM and CDR2 is ANQGSEA. CDR3 bases: TGCAGCGTTGCCGACAGGACGAACACCGGGGAGCTGTTTTTT. Translating gives CSVADRTNTGELFF.

This rearrangement joins TRBV10-3 to TRBJ2-7; no clear D. This CDR3 contains 15 residues. Between the trimmed V and J ends, which lost 0 bases and 0 bases, there was a span of 9 bases. CDR1 is ENHRY, CDR2 SYGVKD, per germline. The DNA of the CDR3 is TGTGCCATCAGTGAGTCAGCAAAGTCCTCCTACGAGCAGTACTTC. Protein product: CAISESAKSSYEQYF.

The rearrangement joins TRBV5-1 to TRBJ2-2, with 8 nucleotides matching TRBD1. Germline V gene data show CDR1 as SGHRS and CDR2 as YFSETQ. Unmatched junction bases numbered 6, after V lost 4 bases and J lost 1 base. This CDR3 has 16 amino acids. The CDR3 sequence is CASSPRQGWNTGELFF. For the CDR3, the DNA is TGCGCCAGCAGCCCACGACAGGGGTGGAACACCGGGGAGCTGTTTTTT.

The genes are TRBV7-9 and TRBJ2-4; 7 bases are a match to TRBD1. The length of the CDR3 is 16 residues. CDR1 SEHNR and CDR2 FQNEAQ come from the germline V gene (reference sequence). Losses at the gene ends were 4 bases for V and 5 bases for J; bases not matched to a gene: 11. For the CDR3, the DNA is TGTGCCAGCAGCTCCGGTTTACAGGGGATCCAAAACATTCAGTACTTC. It specifies CASSSGLQGIQNIQYF.

The gene calls are TRBV7-2 and TRBJ1-5; the match to TRBD1 covers 7 bases. Germline CDR1 and CDR2: SGHTA and FQGNSA. V lost 4 bases and J lost 2; bases outside the gene matches: 2. This CDR3 comprises 14 residues. CDR3 in DNA: TGTGCCAGCAGCTCCACAGGGGGCAATCAGCCCCAGCATTTT. This sequence encodes CASSSTGGNQPQHF.